This TCR beta chain was obtained from a study of tumor-infiltrating lymphocytes in primary liver carcinoma. Study context: There were tumors of stage T1-T3 N0M0, each 4.2 to 10 cm across.

This CDR3 spans 13 amino acids. Germline CDR1 SEHNR, CDR2 FQNEAQ (reference sequence). V gave up 5 bases and J gave up 5 bases, with 10 bases separating them. Scientists recovered RNA and DNA together from roughly 20-30 mg of unsorted bulk tissue. Chronic HBV infection, untreated so far, was present in the patients. All tumor samples contained more than 80% viable tumor cells. Total RNA amounting to roughly 0.5 ug was the source from which TCR beta cDNA was made with a constant-region primer. ARM-PCR, slightly modified, supplied the TCR beta libraries through three nested multiplex PCR rounds. The first two PCR rounds, approximately 10 cycles each, used TRBV1-TRBV30 forward primers and a C-beta reverse primer. TCRdb reanalysed the multiplex PCR reads using MiXCR and keeps one entry per CDR3 protein. The sample contains 75,000 or so distinct CDR3 sequences, nearly 70% of which appear only once. Notes on this clonotype: A read error may be the cause here, since a much bigger clone is one base away.

The chain has TRBV7-9 and TRBJ2-1; D not certain. The sequence derives from a man between 35 and 55 years old with primary liver carcinoma and hepatitis B virus infection. The source material was liver tumor tissue from sampling region 4. Subset specified: tumor region T4, right-lateral pole. CDR3 in amino acids: CASSVQEDNEQFF. The CDR3 DNA sequence: TGTGCCAGCAGCGTCCAGGAAGACAATGAGCAGTTCTTC.